This TCR beta chain is drawn from a study of blood T cell repertoires in COVID-19 (TCRdb year 2020). Background on the whole study: The collaborator samples originated in the United States, Italy and Spain and spanned the acute and convalescent phases of COVID-19. The material from the prospective study consisted of cDNA or gDNA derived from T cells, B-cell-depleted T cells, or PBMCs. The dataset comprised deeply sampled blood TCRbeta repertoires from subjects exposed to, actively infected with, or recovered from COVID-19. The repertoires were released in a freely available public database meant as a resource for research on the immune response to SARS-CoV-2. Samples were obtained from the ongoing ImmuneRACE study (first 160 participants) and from 1,254 subjects provided by 6 global collaborators. A de-identified subject ID, COVID-19 status, age in years and sex were almost always included in the sample metadata. HLA class I and class II types, where available, came from metadata supplied by the sample provider rather than from assay-based typing.

According to the germline V gene (reference sequence), CDR1 reads LNHDA and CDR2 reads SQIVND. V loses 5 bases of germline sequence and J loses 8 bases, and the interval between the two ends is 13 bases. The CDR3 covers 14 residues, taking in both the cysteine and the phenylalanine. Just the 42-base CDR3 DNA is kept, in frame starting at base 1. Study-level results and caveats: Clinical and demographic metadata were provided uncurated, with the amount varying by source and participant.

Whole blood was collected in K2EDTA tubes by collaborating institutions according to the institutions' own protocols. For TCRbeta analysis, collaborators shipped samples in one of three forms: frozen whole blood, isolated PBMCs, or DNA extracted from either of those sample types. The immunoSEQ Assay, a bias-controlled multiplex PCR, was used to amplify TCRbeta CDR3 regions from genomic DNA. Per the authors' processing: Within the assay, amplification of reference gene primers was used to estimate how many nucleated cells each sample contained. To quantify the absolute abundance of each unique TCRbeta CDR3 rearrangement, sequence reads were collapsed and filtered. For each sample, productive Simpson clonality was calculated by taking the square root of Simpson's diversity index across productive rearrangements. This is the immuneACCESS table as TCRdb keeps it, with only in-frame sequences that have V and J called. A part of the clones is gone; compared with another copy, unresolved V genes explain less than half, and the rest is unexplained. V, J and clone size were drawn from that table, and D and trimming were deduced from the DNA. Present in this sample are 220,000 or so clones, around 82% of which were seen just once. The ten largest clones add up to roughly 2.3% of the sample.

Turning to this clone: There is no known antigen for this receptor. Base quality data are lacking; no much larger clone is found one base away.

This receptor was taken from an older woman with acute or convalescent COVID-19. Here the chain combines TRBV19 and TRBJ1-6, with no D gene named confidently. The sequenced sample consisted of peripheral blood. The CDR3 in this case is CASSGRSVDSPLHF. The DNA sequence follows: TGTGCCAGTAGTGGCAGGTCGGTAGATTCACCCCTCCACTTT.